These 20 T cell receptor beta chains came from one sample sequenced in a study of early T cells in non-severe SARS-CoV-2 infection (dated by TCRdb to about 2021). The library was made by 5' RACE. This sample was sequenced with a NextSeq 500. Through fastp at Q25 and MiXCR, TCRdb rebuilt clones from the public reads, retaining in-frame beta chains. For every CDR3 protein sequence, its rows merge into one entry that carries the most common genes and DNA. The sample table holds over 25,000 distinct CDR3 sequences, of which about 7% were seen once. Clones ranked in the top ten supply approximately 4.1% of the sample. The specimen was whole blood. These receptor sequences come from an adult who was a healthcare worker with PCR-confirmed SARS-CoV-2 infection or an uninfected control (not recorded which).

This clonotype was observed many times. CDR3 sequence: CASSLTGFQETQYF. The CDR3 DNA reads TGTGCCAGCAGCTTAACGGGTTTCCAAGAGACCCAGTACTTC. The V gene is TRBV7-9, the J gene TRBJ2-5; D gene ambiguous. This CDR3 region has 14 residues. Trimming pared 2 bases from V and 1 base from J, leaving 8 bases between. Per germline, CDR1 SEHNR and CDR2 FQNEAQ (reference sequence).

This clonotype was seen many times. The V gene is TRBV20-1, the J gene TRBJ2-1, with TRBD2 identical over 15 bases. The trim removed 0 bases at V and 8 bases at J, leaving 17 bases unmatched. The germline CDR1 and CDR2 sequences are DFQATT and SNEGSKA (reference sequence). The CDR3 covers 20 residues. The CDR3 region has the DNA TGCAGTGCTAGAGATAGGACTAGCGGGAGGGCCGGCATTCTTTACTATGAGCAGTTCTTC. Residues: CSARDRTSGRAGILYYEQFF.

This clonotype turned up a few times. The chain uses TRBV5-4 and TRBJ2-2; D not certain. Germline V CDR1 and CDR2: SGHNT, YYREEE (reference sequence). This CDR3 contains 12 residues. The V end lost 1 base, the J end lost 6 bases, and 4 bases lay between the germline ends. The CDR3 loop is CASSLPAGELFF. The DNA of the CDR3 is TGTGCCAGCAGCTTGCCAGCCGGGGAGCTGTTTTTT.

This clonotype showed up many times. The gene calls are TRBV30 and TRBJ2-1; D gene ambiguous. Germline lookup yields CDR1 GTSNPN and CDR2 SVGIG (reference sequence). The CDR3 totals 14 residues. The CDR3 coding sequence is TGTGCTCGGATGAATAAGGGTGGGAACGGTGAGCAGTTCTTC. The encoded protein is CARMNKGGNGEQFF.

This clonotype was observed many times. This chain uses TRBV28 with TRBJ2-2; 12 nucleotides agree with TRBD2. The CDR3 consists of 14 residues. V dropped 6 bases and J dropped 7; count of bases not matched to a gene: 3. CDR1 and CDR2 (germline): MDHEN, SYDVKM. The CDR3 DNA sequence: TGTGCCAGCAGGACTAGCGGGAGAAACGGGGAGCTGTTTTTT. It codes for CASRTSGRNGELFF.

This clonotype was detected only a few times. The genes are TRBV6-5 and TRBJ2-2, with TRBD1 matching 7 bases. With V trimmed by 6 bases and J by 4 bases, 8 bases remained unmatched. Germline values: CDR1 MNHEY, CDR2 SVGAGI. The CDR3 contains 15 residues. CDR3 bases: TGTGCCAGCAGACAAGACAGGGAGAGCACCGGGGAGCTGTTTTTT. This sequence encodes CASRQDRESTGELFF.

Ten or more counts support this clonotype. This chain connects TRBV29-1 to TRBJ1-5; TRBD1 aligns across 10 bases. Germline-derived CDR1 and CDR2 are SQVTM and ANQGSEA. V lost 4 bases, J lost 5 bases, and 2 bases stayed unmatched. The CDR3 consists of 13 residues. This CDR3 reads CSVGGTGDQPQHF. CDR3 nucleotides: TGCAGCGTTGGGGGGACAGGGGATCAGCCCCAGCATTTT.

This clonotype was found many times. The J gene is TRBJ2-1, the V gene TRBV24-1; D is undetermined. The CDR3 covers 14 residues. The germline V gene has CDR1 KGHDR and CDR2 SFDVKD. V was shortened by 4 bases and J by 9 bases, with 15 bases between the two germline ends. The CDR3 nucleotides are TGTGCCACCAGTGACCCAAACGACGGAATTGAGCAGTTCTTC. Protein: CATSDPNDGIEQFF.

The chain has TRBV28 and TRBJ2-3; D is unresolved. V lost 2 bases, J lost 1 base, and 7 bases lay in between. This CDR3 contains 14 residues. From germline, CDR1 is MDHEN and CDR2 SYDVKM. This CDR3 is CASSLPTGTDTQYF. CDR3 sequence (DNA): TGTGCCAGCAGTTTACCCACGGGCACAGATACGCAGTATTTT.

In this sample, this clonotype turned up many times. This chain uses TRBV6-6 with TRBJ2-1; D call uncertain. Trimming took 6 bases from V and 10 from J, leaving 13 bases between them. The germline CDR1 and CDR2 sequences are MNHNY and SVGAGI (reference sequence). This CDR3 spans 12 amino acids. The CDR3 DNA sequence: TGTGCCAGCAGCCAAACAAATAAGGAGCAGTTCTTC. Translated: CASSQTNKEQFF.

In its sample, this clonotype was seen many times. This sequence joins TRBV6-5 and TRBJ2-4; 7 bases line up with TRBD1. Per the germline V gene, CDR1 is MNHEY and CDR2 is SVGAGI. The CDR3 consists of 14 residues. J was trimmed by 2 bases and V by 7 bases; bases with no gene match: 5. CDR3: CASKRRGSKNIQYF. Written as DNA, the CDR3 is TGTGCCAGCAAGCGCAGGGGGTCCAAAAACATTCAGTACTTC.

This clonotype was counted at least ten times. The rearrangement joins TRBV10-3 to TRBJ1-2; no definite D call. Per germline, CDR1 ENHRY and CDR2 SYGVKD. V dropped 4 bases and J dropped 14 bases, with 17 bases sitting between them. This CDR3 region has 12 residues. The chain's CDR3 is CAISGDGVRETF. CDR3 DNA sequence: TGTGCCATCAGTGGCGATGGGGTTCGGGAAACCTTC.

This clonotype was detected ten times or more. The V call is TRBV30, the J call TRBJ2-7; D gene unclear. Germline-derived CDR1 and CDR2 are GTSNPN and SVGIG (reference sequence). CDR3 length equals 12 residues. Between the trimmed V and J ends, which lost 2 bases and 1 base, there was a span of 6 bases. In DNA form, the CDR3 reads TGTGCCTGGAGTACCAGGTCCTACGAGCAGTACTTC. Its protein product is CAWSTRSYEQYF.

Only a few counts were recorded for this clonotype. CDR3: CASSLGDSTYNEQFF. The CDR3, as DNA: TGTGCCAGCAGCTTAGGGGACTCCACCTACAATGAGCAGTTCTTC. The V gene is TRBV7-2, the J gene TRBJ2-1; a weak D match, TRBD2 (6 bases). V lost 1 base and J 2 bases, leaving 9 bases between the germline ends. Germline-derived CDR1 and CDR2 are SGHTA and FQGNSA. The length of the CDR3 is 15 residues. The variable domain in full, completed from reference TRBV7-2 and TRBJ2-1, reads GAGVSQSPSNKVTEKGKDVELRCDPISGHTALYWYRQSLGQGLEFLIYFQGNSAPDKSGLPSDRFSAERTGGSVSTLTIQRTQQEDSAVYLCASSLGDSTYNEQFFGPGTRLTVL.

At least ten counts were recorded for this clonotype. This CDR3 reads CASSYHPGTYSNQPQHF. CDR3 DNA sequence: TGTGCCAGCAGTTACCATCCAGGGACATATAGCAATCAGCCCCAGCATTTT. The J gene is TRBJ1-5, the V gene TRBV6-6; D is perhaps TRBD1 (6 bases). Germline-derived CDR1 and CDR2 are MNHNY and SVGAGI (reference sequence). The V end lost 2 bases, the J end lost 0 bases, and 14 bases lay between the germline ends. This CDR3 contains 17 residues.

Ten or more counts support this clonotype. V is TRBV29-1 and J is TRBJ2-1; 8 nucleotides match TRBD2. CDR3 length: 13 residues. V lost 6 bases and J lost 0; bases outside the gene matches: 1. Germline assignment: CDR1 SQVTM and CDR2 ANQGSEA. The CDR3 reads CSVLADSYNEQFF. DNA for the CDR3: TGCAGCGTACTAGCGGACTCCTACAATGAGCAGTTCTTC.

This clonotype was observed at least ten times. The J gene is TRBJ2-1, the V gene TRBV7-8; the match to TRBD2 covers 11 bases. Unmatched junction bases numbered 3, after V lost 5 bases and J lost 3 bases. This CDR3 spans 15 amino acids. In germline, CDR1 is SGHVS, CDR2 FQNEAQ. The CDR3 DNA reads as TGTGCCAGCAGCAAACTAGCGGGAGACTACAATGAGCAGTTCTTC. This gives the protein CASSKLAGDYNEQFF.

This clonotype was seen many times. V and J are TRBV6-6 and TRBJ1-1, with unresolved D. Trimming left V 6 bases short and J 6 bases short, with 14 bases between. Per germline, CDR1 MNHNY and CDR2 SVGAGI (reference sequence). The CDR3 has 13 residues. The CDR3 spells CASSRPGGAEAFF. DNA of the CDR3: TGTGCCAGCAGCAGGCCGGGCGGGGCTGAAGCTTTCTTT.

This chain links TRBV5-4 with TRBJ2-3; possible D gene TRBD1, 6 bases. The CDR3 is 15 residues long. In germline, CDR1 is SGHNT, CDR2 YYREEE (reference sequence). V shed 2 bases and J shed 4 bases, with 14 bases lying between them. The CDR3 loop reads CASSLGTRGADTQYF. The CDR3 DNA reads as TGTGCCAGCAGCTTAGGGACCAGGGGCGCAGATACGCAGTATTTT.

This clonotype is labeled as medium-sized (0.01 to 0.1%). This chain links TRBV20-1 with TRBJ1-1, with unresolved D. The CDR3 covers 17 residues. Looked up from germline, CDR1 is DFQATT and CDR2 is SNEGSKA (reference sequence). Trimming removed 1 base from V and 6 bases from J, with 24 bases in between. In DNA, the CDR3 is TGCAGTGCTAGAGTCATCGCCAATTACAAACAAGGGTCTGAAGCTTTCTTT. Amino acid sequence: CSARVIANYKQGSEAFF.